The 17 T cell receptor beta chains reported below all come from one sample, sequenced in a study of blood T cells in healthy people across ages. PCR was performed a second time for about 7 to 12 cycles using a sample-barcoded 5' primer and a J-beta primer mix. TCRdb re-called the 5' RACE reads through MiXCR, storing one row per CDR3 protein. Of some 710,000 distinct CDR3 sequences listed, 35% to 50% are singletons. Source material: blood. The receptors originated from a man aged 80 or over in good health.

This clonotype has a handful of counts. The chain carries TRBV28 and TRBJ2-1; 8 nucleotides agree with TRBD1. The CDR3 runs to 18 residues. Germline V lookup: CDR1 MDHEN, CDR2 SYDVKM. Germline trimming cut 6 bases from V and 6 bases from J; bases unmatched to any gene: 19. CDR3 in amino acids: CASRIPKGGQGRFNEQFF. The CDR3 DNA is TGTGCCAGCAGAATACCCAAAGGAGGACAGGGTAGGTTCAATGAGCAGTTCTTC.

The rearrangement uses TRBV20-1 and TRBJ2-3; perhaps TRBD2 as D (6 bases). V was cut by 0 bases and J by 1 base, with 11 bases left in between. Germline V gene data show CDR1 as DFQATT and CDR2 as SNEGSKA (reference sequence). The CDR3 extends over 15 amino acids. CDR3 DNA: TGCAGTGCTAGAGATATGCGGGAAGGCACAGATACGCAGTATTTT. Translated: CSARDMREGTDTQYF.

The V call is TRBV12-3 or TRBV12-4, the J call TRBJ2-2; D not resolved. The V gene lost 5 bases and the J gene lost 3 bases, with 10 bases spanning the gap. The length of the CDR3 is 14 residues. CDR3 DNA: TGTGCCAGCAGTGTATACAGAGACACCGGGGAGCTGTTTTTT. It specifies CASSVYRDTGELFF.

This clonotype turned up a few times. The chain combines TRBV20-1 with TRBJ2-7; possibly TRBD2 for D (6 bases). The CDR3 length is 14 residues. V lost 1 base and J lost 0, with 10 bases in between. CDR1 and CDR2 from the germline V gene are DFQATT and SNEGSKA (reference sequence). In DNA, the CDR3 is TGCAGTGCTAGAGGGGAGCGGGCCTCCTACGAGCAGTACTTC. Translation gives CSARGERASYEQYF.

CDR3 DNA sequence: TGTGCCAGCAGCTCAGGGGACTTTCCGCTCTCCTACGAGCAGTACTTC. As protein: CASSSGDFPLSYEQYF. The rearrangement uses TRBV7-2 and TRBJ2-7; D may correspond to TRBD1 or TRBD2 (6 bases each). The CDR3 is 16 residues long. From germline, CDR1 is SGHTA and CDR2 FQGNSA. Trimming left V 4 bases short and J 0 bases short, with 16 bases between.

The chain joins TRBV24-1 to TRBJ2-4; 7 positions agree with TRBD1. The closer fit of TRBJ2-5 to the DNA end suggests the J call may be wrong. Germline V gives CDR1 KGHDR, CDR2 SFDVKD. The CDR3 loop spans 11 amino acids. CDR3 nucleotide sequence: TGTGCCATAGCACAGGGGGAGACCCAGTACTTC. Its protein is CAIAQGETQYF.

The V call is TRBV6-1, the J call TRBJ2-7, with a tentative D call TRBD1 (7 bases). The DNA end lines up better with TRBJ2-5; the J call may be wrong. The CDR3 totals 16 residues. Germline CDR1 reads MNHNS; CDR2 reads SASEGT. CDR3 in DNA: TGTGCCAGCAGTGAACCCGGCGGGACAGCCCAAGAGACCCAGTACTTC. It yields the protein CASSEPGGTAQETQYF.

V and J are TRBV12-3 or TRBV12-4 and TRBJ2-5; D call uncertain. V shed 6 bases and J shed 5 bases, with 10 bases lying between them. The CDR3 is 12 residues long. Here the CDR3 reads CASSHLWETQYF. CDR3 bases: TGTGCCAGCAGCCACCTATGGGAGACCCAGTACTTC.

There are a few counts of this clonotype. The chain carries TRBV5-1 and TRBJ2-3; D is tentatively TRBD1 or TRBD2 (5 bases each). CDR1 and CDR2 from the germline V gene are SGHRS and YFSETQ. The CDR3 is 12 residues long. The V end was cut by 2 bases, the J end by 10 bases, with 11 bases between. CDR3 amino acids: CASSFDSGSQYF. The CDR3 nucleotides read TGCGCCAGCAGCTTTGACAGCGGCTCGCAGTATTTT.

The chain combines TRBV28 with TRBJ2-7; 7 bases fit TRBD1. Matching the DNA end better, TRBJ2-4 makes the J call doubtful. CDR1 is MDHEN and CDR2 is SYDVKM in the germline V gene. This CDR3 spans 17 amino acids. CDR3 sequence: CASSLWGQTRPENIQYF. CDR3 bases: TGTGCCAGCAGTTTATGGGGACAGACAAGACCTGAAAACATTCAGTACTTC.

In its sample, this clonotype was seen a few times. V is TRBV7-3 and J is TRBJ2-5, with TRBD2 identical over 7 bases. The CDR3 runs to 18 residues. V shed 5 bases, J shed 2 bases, and the junction held 17 bases outside the gene matches. Per germline, CDR1 SGHTA and CDR2 FQGTGA. CDR3 loop: CASSPVGLRGSQQETQYF. The CDR3, as DNA: TGTGCCAGCAGCCCCGTGGGGCTTCGCGGGAGCCAACAAGAGACCCAGTACTTC.

The J gene is TRBJ2-5, the V gene TRBV12-3 or TRBV12-4; TRBD2 might be the D (6 bases). V was trimmed by 8 bases and J by 2 bases, leaving 21 bases between them. CDR3 length equals 16 residues. The CDR3 bases are TGTGCCAGCTCATGGAGGGCAGGCGCTGGGCAAGAGACCCAGTACTTC. As protein: CASSWRAGAGQETQYF.

The chain recombines TRBV7-3 with TRBJ2-2; no definite D call. V lost 2 bases to trimming and J lost 0 bases, with 4 bases between them. This CDR3 spans 14 amino acids. The germline V gene encodes CDR1 SGHTA and CDR2 FQGTGA. CDR3 bases: TGTGCCAGCAGCTTACAAGCGAACACCGGGGAGCTGTTTTTT. It codes for CASSLQANTGELFF.

This rearrangement joins TRBV12-3 or TRBV12-4 to TRBJ1-5, with a weak D call TRBD1 (6 bases). V was clipped by 0 bases and J by 3 bases, with 12 bases between them. This CDR3 region has 16 residues. CDR3: CASSLAGTKNNQPQHF. Here the CDR3 DNA reads TGTGCCAGCAGTTTAGCCGGGACAAAAAACAATCAGCCCCAGCATTTT.

V usage is TRBV7-2 and J usage is TRBJ2-7; 9 nucleotides line up with TRBD2. The assigned J gene may be wrong: the sequence end matches TRBJ2-5 better. The CDR3 sequence is 17 residues long. Germline V gives CDR1 SGHTA, CDR2 FQGNSA. CDR3: CASSWGVEIAGAETQYF. DNA of the CDR3: TGTGCCAGCAGCTGGGGGGTTGAGATAGCGGGAGCCGAGACCCAGTACTTC.

The chain uses TRBV12-3 or TRBV12-4 and TRBJ2-1; 7 bases align to TRBD2. This CDR3 has 16 amino acids. V trimming: 4 bases; J trimming: 2 bases; junction bases outside the gene matches: 8. This chain's CDR3 is CASSWGPSGPYNEQFF. The CDR3 DNA sequence: TGTGCCAGCAGTTGGGGCCCTAGCGGTCCCTACAATGAGCAGTTCTTC.

The V call is TRBV7-2, the J call TRBJ2-1; D ambiguous. The germline V gene encodes CDR1 SGHTA and CDR2 FQGNSA. This CDR3 comprises 14 residues. The germline V and J ends were trimmed by 2 bases and 6 bases, with 11 bases remaining between them. The CDR3 here is CASSLYGTLNEQFF. CDR3 in DNA: TGTGCCAGCAGCTTATACGGAACCCTCAATGAGCAGTTCTTC.